This is a list of T cell receptor beta chains from one sample in a study of T-cell reconstitution after alpha-beta-depleted transplantation in children. TCRdb re-derived calls from the PCR reads in MiXCR, one entry per CDR3 protein. The table lists around 680,000 distinct CDR3 sequences, 16% of them singletons, with 1.1% in the top ten. The input for sequencing was PBMCs from the stem cell graft donor, taken from the stem cell graft. These receptors were obtained from a human donor who donated a stem cell graft to a child with acute myeloid leukemia. Both conserved end residues are part of each CDR3. A D gene is named only where the DNA matches it firmly. The size field is filled for only some rows; it gives once, few, many or a size class.

J gene	V gene	clone size	D gene	CDR3 DNA	CDR3 protein
TRBJ1-2	TRBV27	many	TRBD1	TGTGCCAGCCGAATTGGACAGGGCTATGGCTACACCTTC	CASRIGQGYGYTF
TRBJ1-5	TRBV28	few	TRBD1	TGTGCCAGCAGCCGGGACAGGGCCGATCAGCCCCAGCATTTT	CASSRDRADQPQHF
TRBJ1-6	TRBV5-1	NA	NA	TGCGCCAGCAGCCTGGGGACATCTCATAATTCCCCCCTCCACTTT	CASSLGTSHNSPLHF
TRBJ1-2	TRBV20-1	few	TRBD1	TGCAGTGCTAGAGATATAAGTCTCCGGGACAGGGGGTCCTATGGCTACACCTTC	CSARDISLRDRGSYGYTF
TRBJ1-2	TRBV29-1	many	NA	TGCAGCGTTGAAGGGGAAGGCTATGGCTACACCTTC	CSVEGEGYGYTF
TRBJ2-1	TRBV20-1	many	TRBD1	TGCAGTGCTAGAGACCGTCGGACAGGGGAGGTTGGTGAGCAGTTCTTC	CSARDRRTGEVGEQFF
TRBJ2-3	TRBV12-3/TRBV12-4	few	NA	TGTGCCAGCAGCCGGCCCCGTCCTTATCCAAGCACAGATACGCAGTATTTT	CASSRPRPYPSTDTQYF
TRBJ2-3	TRBV5-1	once	NA	TGCGCCAGCAGCTCTTGGACAGCGCGCCCCACAGATACGCAGTATTTT	CASSSWTARPTDTQYF
TRBJ2-1	TRBV12-3/TRBV12-4	many	TRBD1	TGTGCCAGCAGTCAGCCGGGACAGGGATGGAATGAGCAGTTCTTC	CASSQPGQGWNEQFF
TRBJ2-2	TRBV28	NA	TRBD1	TGTGCCAGCAGGCCCGGACAGGTTAACACCGGGGAGCTGTTTTTT	CASRPGQVNTGELFF
TRBJ1-1	TRBV7-2	few	NA	TGTGCCAGCAGCTTAAACGGTAGGGGGAAGGGCACTGAAGCTTTCTTT	CASSLNGRGKGTEAFF
TRBJ1-2	TRBV24-1	NA	TRBD1	TGTGCCACCAGTGCCAGACAGGGTGTTGTGGATGGCTACACCTTC	CATSARQGVVDGYTF
TRBJ2-7	TRBV12-5	few	TRBD2	TGTGCTAGTCAGCGGGGAATCACCTACGAGCAGTACTTC	CASQRGITYEQYF
TRBJ1-5	TRBV7-9	once	TRBD1	TGTGCCAGCAGCTTAGTTCGGACAGGGGACGATCAGCCCCAGCATTTT	CASSLVRTGDDQPQHF
TRBJ2-6	TRBV21-1	many	NA	TGTGCCAGCAGCGCTGACAGGGGACCTTCTTTTGTTGGGGCCAACGTCCTGACTTTC	CASSADRGPSFVGANVLTF
TRBJ1-6	TRBV4-1	few	NA	TGCGCCAGCAGCCAGTCCGGGACCCCTAGCTCACCCCTCCACTTT	CASSQSGTPSSPLHF
TRBJ2-5	TRBV6-1	once	NA	TGTGCCTCGCAGGCGGGGATCGCACAAGAGACCCAGTACTTC	CASQAGIAQETQYF
TRBJ1-3	TRBV18	NA	NA	TGTGCCAGCTCACCAATGCCCGGGACCTCTGGAAACACCATATATTTT	CASSPMPGTSGNTIYF
TRBJ2-3	TRBV20-1	many	NA	TGCAGTGCTAGCGATGGGGACACAGATACGCAGTATTTT	CSASDGDTDTQYF
TRBJ2-1	TRBV11-1	many	NA	TGTGCCAGCAGCTTAGCATGGGGGTCTGGCAATGAGCAGTTCTTC	CASSLAWGSGNEQFF
TRBJ2-2	TRBV6-1	NA	TRBD1	TGTGCCAGCAGTGAACAGACAGGGGAGAACACCGGGGAGCTGTTTTTT	CASSEQTGENTGELFF
TRBJ1-5	TRBV20-1	NA	NA	TGCAGTGCTAGGAGGCCGTATAGCAATCAGCCCCAGCATTTT	CSARRPYSNQPQHF
TRBJ2-2	TRBV13	few	NA	TGTGCCAGCAGCTTAGGCTCGGAAGGGAACACCGGGGAGCTGTTTTTT	CASSLGSEGNTGELFF
TRBJ2-5	TRBV7-9	NA	NA	TGTGCCAGCAGCCCGAAGGGAGCCCAGGCAGAGACCCAGTACTTC	CASSPKGAQAETQYF
TRBJ1-1	TRBV12-3/TRBV12-4	few	NA	TGTGCCAGCGCCGACAGGATAGATTTCATGAACACTGAAGCTTTCTTT	CASADRIDFMNTEAFF
TRBJ2-3	TRBV7-2	NA	NA	TGTGCCAGCAGCCCCTGGGCGGTGGGCACAGATACGCAGTATTTT	CASSPWAVGTDTQYF
TRBJ2-3	TRBV24-1	NA	TRBD1	TGTGCCACCAGTGACAACGGACAGGGGTGGACAGATACGCAGTATTTT	CATSDNGQGWTDTQYF
TRBJ1-2	TRBV6-5	many	NA	TGTGCCAGCAGGGACGGCTATGGCTACACCTTC	CASRDGYGYTF
TRBJ2-5	TRBV20-1	many	NA	TGCAGTGCTGCGACAGTCCAAGAGACCCAGTACTTC	CSAATVQETQYF
TRBJ2-1	TRBV12-3/TRBV12-4	few	TRBD2	TGTGCCAGCAGTTTGGGCGGGGGGCTAGGTGAGCAGTTCTTC	CASSLGGGLGEQFF
TRBJ2-1	TRBV12-3/TRBV12-4	NA	TRBD1	TGTGCCAGCAGTTTTCAAGAACAGGGGGACTACAATGAGCAGTTCTTC	CASSFQEQGDYNEQFF
TRBJ2-2	TRBV13	once	NA	TGTGCCAGCAGCTTAGAGAAATGGGGCCGGACCGGGGAGCTGTTTTTT	CASSLEKWGRTGELFF
TRBJ1-2	TRBV19	many	TRBD1	TGTGCCTGCCTAGGGGGCGAAAGTGGCTACACCTTC	CACLGGESGYTF
TRBJ1-1	TRBV4-3	NA	TRBD1	TGCGCCAGCAGCTATGACCGACAGGGGGCCACTGAAGCTTTCTTT	CASSYDRQGATEAFF
TRBJ1-5	TRBV7-2	NA	TRBD1	TGTGCCAGCAGGGGGGGACAGGGGCGCAATCAGCCCCAGCATTTT	CASRGGQGRNQPQHF
TRBJ1-2	TRBV20-1	many	NA	TGCAGTGCTAGAGCCGAGAGAGGGTTGGGGGCAGGGGGCTACACCTTC	CSARAERGLGAGGYTF
TRBJ2-1	TRBV24-1	many	NA	TGTGCCACCAGTGATCCTAAATCTCTCTCAATGAAGCAGTTCTTC	CATSDPKSLSMKQFF
TRBJ2-5	TRBV20-1	many	TRBD2	TGCAGTGCGGGTAGCGGGGCTCAAGAGACCCAGTACTTC	CSAGSGAQETQYF
TRBJ2-2	TRBV6-4	many	NA	TGTGCCAGCAGTGACTCTAAGCTCCAGAACACCGGGGAGCTGTTTTTT	CASSDSKLQNTGELFF
TRBJ1-1	TRBV5-1	few	NA	TGCGCCAGCAGCCCCAAATTACAGGCTGAAGCTTTCTTT	CASSPKLQAEAFF
TRBJ1-2	TRBV15	many	TRBD1	TGTGCCACCAGCCAACGGACAGGGTCAAACTATGGCTACACCTTC	CATSQRTGSNYGYTF
TRBJ1-1	TRBV20-1	few	NA	TGCTGTGCGCCCCATTGGGGGAACGGTCCGAGGAACACTGAAGCTTTCTTT	CCAPHWGNGPRNTEAFF
TRBJ2-7	TRBV7-2	NA	NA	TGTGCCAGCAGCTTAGCGCTCCAGGGGTGGTACGAGCAGTACTTC	CASSLALQGWYEQYF
TRBJ2-5	TRBV27	few	NA	TGTGCCAGCAGTCCCCTGGGAGGGGGGCAAGAGACCCAGTACTTC	CASSPLGGGQETQYF
TRBJ2-2	TRBV12-3/TRBV12-4	NA	TRBD1	TGTGCCAGCACCTACCTTAGGACAGGGTACGTCACCGGGGAGCTGTTTTTT	CASTYLRTGYVTGELFF
TRBJ2-4	TRBV6-1	many	NA	TGTGCCAGCTTCTCAACCCCGGGACCCACGTCCGGCATTCAGTACTTC	CASFSTPGPTSGIQYF